Shown below are 32 T cell receptor beta chains from a single sample sequenced in a study of read filtering for tumor transcriptome and immune sequencing. The library was built from roughly 400 ng RNA with molecular barcoded adaptors for alpha/delta and beta/gamma chains. TCRdb independently ran MiXCR on the reads; one entry per CDR3 protein. The table shows approximately 62,000 distinct CDR3 sequences, with 15% to 20% occurring only once. The sequenced sample was a population of CD138-negative cells sorted from bone marrow. These receptors came from a donor aged 40 or over with multiple myeloma.

This clonotype has at least ten counts. The V call is TRBV20-1, the J call TRBJ2-3; TRBD1 might be the D (5 bases). The germline V gene encodes CDR1 DFQATT and CDR2 SNEGSKA (reference sequence). V lost 8 bases, J lost 6 bases, and 9 bases lay in between. This CDR3 has 10 residues. The CDR3 nucleotides read TGCAGTCAAGGGGCGGATACGCAGTATTTT. As protein: CSQGADTQYF.

This clonotype was observed a few times. A much larger clone is a single base away; this may be a read error. This chain joins TRBV3-1 and TRBJ1-6, with unresolved D. The CDR3 spans 13 residues. Germline lookup yields CDR1 LGHDT and CDR2 YNNKEL (reference sequence). The V and J ends lost 6 bases and 9 bases respectively, with 12 bases between them. The chain's CDR3 is CASRQVDGSPLHF. The DNA of the CDR3 is TGTGCCAGCAGGCAGGTTGACGGTTCACCCCTCCACTTT.

The table lists this clonotype with many counts. This sequence joins TRBV3-1 and TRBJ2-2; D possibly matches TRBD1 or TRBD2 (5 bases each). This CDR3 comprises 14 residues. The V gene lost 6 bases and the J gene lost 7 bases, with 15 bases spanning the gap. Looked up from germline, CDR1 is LGHDT and CDR2 is YNNKEL (reference sequence). The CDR3 is CASSQSGPGGELFF. In DNA form, the CDR3 reads TGTGCCAGCAGTCAGTCGGGACCTGGCGGGGAGCTGTTTTTT. The variable domain in full, completed from reference TRBV3-1 and TRBJ2-2, reads DTAVSQTPKYLVTQMGNDKSIKCEQNLGHDTMYWYKQDSKKFLKIMFSYNNKELIINETVPNRFSPKSPDKAHLNLHINSLELGDSAVYFCASSQSGPGGELFFGEGSRLTVL.

This clonotype was seen ten or more times. The V call is TRBV20-1, the J call TRBJ2-3; 10 bases align to TRBD2. Germline loops: CDR1 DFQATT, CDR2 SNEGSKA (reference sequence). The CDR3 consists of 16 residues. The V segment lost 5 bases and the J segment 0 bases; nucleotides outside the gene matches: 8. The CDR3 loop reads CSAVTSGPPSTDTQYF. The CDR3 coding sequence is TGCAGTGCTGTGACTAGCGGGCCGCCTAGCACAGATACGCAGTATTTT.

This clonotype was seen many times. The chain couples TRBV30 to TRBJ1-1; 8 nucleotides agree with TRBD1. The J segment lost 8 bases and the V segment lost 3 bases, leaving 8 bases of the junction unmatched. The germline V gene has CDR1 GTSNPN and CDR2 SVGIG (reference sequence). The CDR3 contains 13 residues. This CDR3 is CAWRQTGAVEAFF. The CDR3, as DNA: TGTGCCTGGAGACAGACAGGGGCGGTGGAAGCTTTCTTT.

Comments on this clonotype: This could be a read error, since a much larger clone is one nucleotide away. The chain joins TRBV5-1 to TRBJ1-5, with 9 bases aligning to TRBD1. The CDR3 loop spans 18 amino acids. V was clipped by 0 bases and J by 6 bases; unmatched bases: 13. The V gene's germline CDR1 is SGHRS and CDR2 YFSETQ. The CDR3 DNA reads as TGCGCCAGCAGCTTGGTCCCTCTAATGGACAGGGGCATTCAGCCCCAGCATTTT. Residues: CASSLVPLMDRGIQPQHF.

This clonotype was recorded at least ten times. The rearrangement links TRBV2 to TRBJ1-1, with TRBD1 as a possible D gene (5 bases). The CDR3 loop spans 14 amino acids. The germline V gene encodes CDR1 SNHLY and CDR2 FYNNEI. The germline V and J ends were trimmed by 6 bases and 0 bases, with 11 bases remaining between them. CDR3 nucleotides: TGTGCCAGCAGCGCCGAGGGGATGAACACTGAAGCTTTCTTT. Translation gives CASSAEGMNTEAFF. The full variable domain, its missing parts supplied by reference TRBV2 and TRBJ1-1, is EPEVTQTPSHQVTQMGQEVILRCVPISNHLYFYWYRQILGQKVEFLVSFYNNEISEKSEIFDDQFSVERPDGSNFTLKIRSTKLEDSAMYFCASSAEGMNTEAFFGQGTRLTVV.

This clonotype has ten or more counts. The chain employs TRBV4-1 and TRBJ2-6, with D tentatively TRBD2 (7 bases). This CDR3 spans 17 amino acids. The V and J ends lost 3 bases and 2 bases respectively, with 14 bases between them. Per the germline V gene, CDR1 is MGHRA and CDR2 is YSYEKL. The CDR3 loop is CASSHPREGAGANVLTF. The CDR3 coding sequence is TGCGCCAGCAGCCATCCCAGGGAGGGGGCTGGGGCCAACGTCCTGACTTTC.

This clonotype was counted many times. The V and J genes are TRBV29-1 and TRBJ2-1, with TRBD1 identical over 7 bases. Germline values: CDR1 SQVTM, CDR2 ANQGSEA. The CDR3 is made up of 15 amino acids. V lost 0 bases, J lost 4 bases, and 6 bases stayed unmatched. This chain's CDR3 is CSVEDQGDRYNEQFF. The CDR3 DNA is TGCAGCGTTGAAGATCAGGGGGACAGATACAATGAGCAGTTCTTC.

This clonotype was counted many times. V usage is TRBV7-9 and J usage is TRBJ2-7; D is ambiguous. The CDR3 sequence is 14 residues long. Trimming left V 3 bases short and J 3 bases short, with 12 bases between. Germline CDR1 and CDR2: SEHNR and FQNEAQ (reference sequence). The CDR3, as DNA: TGTGCCAGCAGCTTCTCCCAGGTGTTCTACGAGCAGTACTTC. Amino acid sequence: CASSFSQVFYEQYF.

This clonotype was counted ten times or more. This chain uses TRBV13 with TRBJ1-2, with 11 bases identical to TRBD1. Losses at the gene ends were 2 bases for V and 0 bases for J; bases not matched to a gene: 5. Germline V gene lookup returns CDR1 PRHDT and CDR2 FYEKMQ (reference sequence). The CDR3 consists of 17 residues. The CDR3 spells CASSLRDRGIANYGYTF. The CDR3, as DNA: TGTGCCAGCAGCTTAAGGGACAGGGGGATCGCTAACTATGGCTACACCTTC.

This clonotype was detected many times. The V call is TRBV7-8, the J call TRBJ2-2; no clear D gene. The CDR3 loop spans 15 amino acids. V lost 6 bases to trimming and J lost 3 bases, with 14 bases between them. CDR1 and CDR2 (germline): SGHVS, FQNEAQ. For the CDR3, the DNA is TGTGCCAGCAGGGTCACTTCCCGGGACACCGGGGAGCTGTTTTTT. Its translation: CASRVTSRDTGELFF.

The rearrangement uses TRBV20-1 and TRBJ1-2; D gene uncertain. Germline V gene sequence: CDR1 DFQATT, CDR2 SNEGSKA (reference sequence). The V end was cut by 5 bases, the J end by 5 bases, with 9 bases between. The CDR3 spans 11 residues. The CDR3 sequence: CSAEPGYGYTF. DNA of the CDR3: TGCAGTGCTGAACCGGGGTATGGCTACACCTTC.

This clonotype qualifies as medium-sized (0.01 to 0.1%). The chain combines TRBV4-1 with TRBJ2-1; 7 bases agree with TRBD2. Unmatched junction bases numbered 1, after V lost 2 bases and J lost 3 bases. The CDR3 length is 14 residues. Per germline, CDR1 MGHRA and CDR2 YSYEKL. The chain's CDR3 is CASSQPSGYNEQFF. In DNA form, the CDR3 reads TGCGCCAGCAGCCAACCTAGCGGCTACAATGAGCAGTTCTTC.

This clonotype was picked up many times. The CDR3 bases are TGTGCCTCCACCCGGGGACAGGGTAAGAAGGGAACTGAAGCTTTCTTT. Amino acid sequence: CASTRGQGKKGTEAFF. The chain recombines TRBV10-3 with TRBJ1-1; 9 bases agree with TRBD1. The CDR3 is made up of 16 amino acids. Looked up from germline, CDR1 is ENHRY and CDR2 is SYGVKD. V shed 11 bases and J 5 bases; nucleotides not matched to a gene: 18.

Ten or more counts support this clonotype. The chain has TRBV11-2 and TRBJ2-1; D is unresolved. CDR1 and CDR2 (germline): SGHAT, FQNNGV. V shed 5 bases and J shed 4 bases, with 6 bases lying between them. The CDR3 length is 12 residues. The CDR3 sequence: CASSPTYNEQFF. The CDR3 bases are TGTGCCAGCAGCCCCACTTACAATGAGCAGTTCTTC.

The chain recombines TRBV30 with TRBJ1-1; D perhaps matches TRBD1 (6 bases). Germline V lookup: CDR1 GTSNPN, CDR2 SVGIG (reference sequence). This CDR3 comprises 17 residues. The V and J ends lost 3 bases and 0 bases respectively, with 20 bases between them. CDR3 DNA: TGTGCCTGGAGGAAGGGGGGCCTCCAACCGATGAACACTGAAGCTTTCTTT. It encodes CAWRKGGLQPMNTEAFF.

This clonotype was counted a few times. This may arise from a read error, as a much more abundant clone is one base away. The chain employs TRBV5-1 and TRBJ2-3; 7 bases are shared with TRBD2. Germline CDR1 and CDR2: SGHRS and YFSETQ. The CDR3 spans 15 residues. CDR3 sequence (DNA): TGCCCCAGCAGCGTAACTAGCGCCCGCACAGATACGCAGTATTTT. As protein: CPSSVTSARTDTQYF. Supplemented by reference TRBV5-1 and TRBJ2-3, the full variable domain reads KAGVTQTPRYLIKTRGQQVTLSCSPISGHRSVSWYQQTPGQGLQFLFEYFSETQRNKGNFPGRFSGRQFSNSRSEMNVSTLELGDSALYLCPSSVTSARTDTQYFGPGTRLTVL.

This clonotype was detected ten times or more. This sequence joins TRBV7-9 and TRBJ2-7; no definite D call. This CDR3 is 14 amino acids long. The V end lost 4 bases, the J end lost 2 bases, and 12 bases lay between the germline ends. Germline CDR1 and CDR2: SEHNR and FQNEAQ (reference sequence). CDR3 amino acids: CASSSRDGPYEQYF. For the CDR3, the DNA is TGTGCCAGCAGCTCCCGAGACGGGCCCTACGAGCAGTACTTC.

There are many counts of this clonotype. The rearrangement joins TRBV5-6 to TRBJ2-2, with D possibly matching TRBD2 (6 bases). Germline V CDR1 and CDR2: SGHDT, YYEEEE. With 5 bases removed from V and 3 bases from J, the gap between germline ends came to 11 bases. CDR3 length equals 14 residues. This chain's CDR3 is CASRWSGDTGELFF. CDR3 DNA: TGTGCCAGCAGATGGTCGGGGGACACCGGGGAGCTGTTTTTT.

This clonotype was found many times. The J gene is TRBJ2-5, the V gene TRBV12-3 or TRBV12-4; no firm D call. This CDR3 spans 11 amino acids. V lost 6 bases and J lost 4, with 6 bases in between. The CDR3 reads CASSPRETQYF. The CDR3 DNA sequence: TGTGCCAGCAGCCCGAGAGAGACCCAGTACTTC.

For this clonotype: One end of the junction is discordant with germline, which a read error may explain. This sequence joins TRBV9 and TRBJ2-1; 7 nucleotides agree with TRBD2. The CDR3 is made up of 16 amino acids. Germline V gene data show CDR1 as SGDLS and CDR2 as YYNGEE. Here the CDR3 reads CASSVALASGDNDQFF. DNA of the CDR3: TGTGCCAGCAGTGTAGCTTTGGCTAGCGGAGACAATGATCAGTTCTTC.

This clonotype was detected only a few times. The chain links TRBV6-1 to TRBJ2-3; D is undetermined. The CDR3 has 14 residues. Germline V gene data show CDR1 as MNHNS and CDR2 as SASEGT. Trimming removed 1 base at V and 3 bases at J, with 8 bases between. The DNA of the CDR3 is TGTGCCAGCAGTGAAGGTACAGAAACAGATACGCAGTATTTT. It specifies CASSEGTETDTQYF.

This clonotype was observed many times. The chain couples TRBV5-1 to TRBJ1-6; TRBD1 matches 10 bases. The CDR3 has 14 residues. The germline gives CDR1 SGHRS, CDR2 YFSETQ. With V trimmed by 3 bases and J by 7 bases, 1 base remained unmatched. This CDR3 reads CASSWDRGNSPLHF. The CDR3 bases are TGCGCCAGCAGCTGGGACAGGGGAAATTCACCCCTCCACTTT.

This clonotype has at least ten counts. This rearrangement joins TRBV20-1 to TRBJ2-5; D remains ambiguous. The CDR3 has 14 amino acids. Trimming removed 1 base from V and 7 bases from J, with 16 bases in between. Germline lookup yields CDR1 DFQATT and CDR2 SNEGSKA (reference sequence). CDR3 amino acids: CSARGPVGFPTQYF. The CDR3 nucleotides read TGCAGTGCTAGAGGTCCCGTCGGGTTCCCGACCCAGTACTTC.

The table lists this clonotype with a count of one. This clone may be a read error of a much larger clone one base away. This CDR3 reads CASSLGRAGNTIYF. In nucleotides, the CDR3 is TGTGCCAGCAGCTTAGGACGGGCTGGAAACACCATATATTTT. V is TRBV7-9 and J is TRBJ1-3; D is unclear. CDR1 is SEHNR, CDR2 FQNEAQ, per germline (reference sequence). With 1 base removed from V and 2 bases from J, the gap between germline ends came to 6 bases. The CDR3 extends over 14 amino acids.

The chain uses TRBV5-5 and TRBJ2-3; no reliable D call. V was shortened by 2 bases and J by 4 bases, with 20 bases between the two germline ends. The length of the CDR3 is 17 residues. Germline V gene data show CDR1 as SGHKS and CDR2 as YYEKEE (reference sequence). The CDR3 loop reads CASSFSRVPRVADTQYF. In DNA, the CDR3 is TGTGCCAGCAGCTTCTCCCGAGTCCCCAGAGTAGCAGATACGCAGTATTTT.

This clonotype was counted at least ten times. The chain is built from TRBV5-1 and TRBJ2-3, with D unclear. In germline, CDR1 is SGHRS, CDR2 YFSETQ. Between the trimmed V and J ends, which lost 2 bases and 0 bases, there was a span of 13 bases. The CDR3 is made up of 16 amino acids. This CDR3 is CASSFGPSLSTDTQYF. CDR3 nucleotides: TGCGCCAGCAGCTTTGGGCCAAGCCTTAGCACAGATACGCAGTATTTT.

The chain is built from TRBV20-1 and TRBJ2-7, with D perhaps matching TRBD1 or TRBD2 (5 bases each). V was trimmed by 8 bases and J by 2 bases, leaving 16 bases between them. This CDR3 comprises 13 residues. The germline CDR1 and CDR2 sequences are DFQATT and SNEGSKA (reference sequence). The chain's CDR3 is CSSEGQGTYEQYF. The CDR3 DNA reads TGCAGTTCTGAGGGGCAGGGAACCTACGAGCAGTACTTC.

Only a few counts were recorded for this clonotype. A much more abundant neighbour one base away suggests this may be a read error. The CDR3 does not close with the conserved phenylalanine or tryptophan, likely indicating a read error. The CDR3 region has the DNA TGTGCCAGTAAGGACGGGGAGCTGTTTTCT. This gives the protein CASKDGELFS. The rearrangement joins TRBV19 to TRBJ2-2; D is unresolved. The length of the CDR3 is 10 residues. Trimming cost V 7 bases and J 7 bases, with 4 bases left between them. Germline CDR1 reads LNHDA; CDR2 reads SQIVND (reference sequence).

This clonotype was recorded many times. J is TRBJ2-1 and V is TRBV20-1, with 8 bases fitting TRBD2. V shed 5 bases, J shed 2 bases, and the junction held 8 bases outside the gene matches. This CDR3 region has 15 residues. Germline V gene lookup returns CDR1 DFQATT and CDR2 SNEGSKA (reference sequence). The CDR3 nucleotides read TGCAGTGCTTCTAATCCGGGACTAGCCTACAATGAGCAGTTCTTC. Encoded protein: CSASNPGLAYNEQFF.

The chain links TRBV20-1 to TRBJ2-5; D possibly uses TRBD1 or TRBD2 (5 bases each). The CDR3 has 12 amino acids. Germline V gene data show CDR1 as DFQATT and CDR2 as SNEGSKA (reference sequence). Trimming removed 4 bases at V and 5 bases at J, with 11 bases between. DNA for the CDR3: TGCAGTGCTACGATCGAGGGGGAGACCCAGTACTTC. Translation gives CSATIEGETQYF.